A single sample is the source of the 25 T cell receptor beta chains below, sequenced in a study of shared clonotypes between healthy human individuals (dated by TCRdb to 2018 to 2021). CD8 naive samples consisted of CD45RO-negative cells that were positively selected for CCR7, yielding a CD45RA+CCR7+ population without TemRA cells. Libraries were prepared through the immunoSEQ multiplex PCR assay. TCRdb obtained this table from immuneACCESS and retained in-frame rearrangements with V and J assigned. These tables miss some clones; where compared with another copy, unresolved V genes account for less than half of the shortfall, and the remainder is unexplained. This sample is represented by hundreds of thousands of clones; 95% to 96% of them were singletons. The ten biggest clones cover 0.11% of the sample. Sequenced input: naive CD8+ T cells sorted from blood. In the paper's terms, the cell subset or site label means: CD45RA+CCR7+. Receptors were obtained from a woman in her twenties or thirties in good health.

This clone was counted only a few times. The chain has TRBV28 and TRBJ1-5; D is undetermined. Looked up from germline, CDR1 is MDHEN and CDR2 is SYDVKM. The length of the CDR3 is 14 residues. Trimming shortened V by 5 bases and J by 3 bases, and 11 bases separated the two germline ends. DNA for the CDR3: TGTGCCAGCAGTCCCTCGGCGTACAATCAGCCCCAGCATTTT. Translating gives CASSPSAYNQPQHF.

V is TRBV29-1 and J is TRBJ2-7; D is possibly TRBD1 or TRBD2 (5 bases each). V lost 6 bases to trimming and J lost 0 bases, with 6 bases between them. CDR1 is SQVTM and CDR2 is ANQGSEA in the germline V gene. CDR3 length: 11 amino acids. This chain's CDR3 is CSVGTSYEQYF. DNA of the CDR3: TGCAGCGTGGGGACCTCCTACGAGCAGTACTTC.

The chain carries TRBV4-1 and TRBJ2-1; 8 bases are shared with TRBD1. CDR3 length: 14 residues. The ends lost 7 bases at V and 7 bases at J; junction bases unmatched: 9. CDR1 and CDR2 (germline): MGHRA, YSYEKL. The CDR3 protein is CASNGQGRMNEQFF. Here the CDR3 DNA reads TGCGCCAGCAATGGACAGGGTAGAATGAATGAGCAGTTCTTC.

The rearrangement uses TRBV6-6 and TRBJ2-7; possibly TRBD1 for D (6 bases). The V gene's germline CDR1 is MNHNY and CDR2 SVGAGI (reference sequence). The CDR3 extends over 16 amino acids. V was pared by 5 bases and J by 5 bases, with 22 bases between. The CDR3 DNA reads TGTGCCAGCAGTCACCCGGGACACCCGATCAGTAACGAGCAGTACTTC. Its translation is CASSHPGHPISNEQYF.

The rearrangement joins TRBV7-5 to TRBJ2-7; no DNA check was done on the table's D call, TRBD2. TRBV7-5 is designated a pseudogene. The CDR3 is 14 amino acids. In nucleotides, the CDR3 is TGTGTCAGAAGCCGACTGAAGGAAATGGGCGAGCAGTACTTC. Its protein is CVRSRLKEMGEQYF.

The chain employs TRBV28 and TRBJ2-7, with TRBD2 as a possible D gene (5 bases). Trimming pared 3 bases from V and 3 bases from J, leaving 15 bases between. Germline V CDR1 and CDR2: MDHEN, SYDVKM. The CDR3 sequence is 15 residues long. This CDR3 is CASSFPPTDYYEQYF. The CDR3 DNA sequence: TGTGCCAGCAGTTTCCCCCCCACAGACTACTACGAGCAGTACTTC.

The rearrangement joins TRBV7-2 to TRBJ2-2; D is perhaps TRBD1 (5 bases). This CDR3 spans 15 amino acids. Trimming left V 1 base short and J 3 bases short, with 9 bases between. Germline V gene lookup returns CDR1 SGHTA and CDR2 FQGNSA. CDR3 amino acids: CASSLEDTYTGELFF. Written as DNA, the CDR3 is TGTGCCAGCAGCTTAGAGGACACCTACACCGGGGAGCTGTTTTTT.

V gene TRBV19 combines with J gene TRBJ1-3; D not resolved. The CDR3 runs to 16 residues. The germline gives CDR1 LNHDA, CDR2 SQIVND (reference sequence). V was clipped by 3 bases and J by 0 bases, with 12 bases between them. The CDR3 region is CASSMRYRSSGNTIYF. The CDR3, as DNA: TGTGCCAGTAGTATGAGATATCGGAGCTCTGGAAACACCATATATTTT.

The chain combines TRBV27 with TRBJ1-5; 7 nucleotides match TRBD1. The CDR3 is 16 amino acids. Germline-derived CDR1 and CDR2 are MNHEY and SMNVEV (reference sequence). V lost 8 bases to trimming and J lost 1 base; unmatched junction nucleotides: 11. CDR3 residues: CASGETGSVSNQPQHF. As DNA, the CDR3 is TGTGCCAGCGGGGAGACAGGGTCGGTGAGCAATCAGCCCCAGCATTTT.

This clone was recorded once. The rearrangement links TRBV5-6 to TRBJ2-5; no clear D. The J call is doubtful: the DNA matches TRBJ2-7 better. In germline, CDR1 is SGHDT, CDR2 YYEEEE. The CDR3 is 13 residues long. CDR3 sequence reads: CASSFGSFYEQYF. As DNA, the CDR3 is TGTGCCAGCAGCTTCGGGTCCTTCTACGAGCAGTACTTC.

This sequence joins TRBV2 and TRBJ2-5; TRBD2 matches 15 bases. CDR3 length: 16 residues. CDR1 and CDR2 (germline): SNHLY, FYNNEI. Trimming cost V 3 bases and J 5 bases; bases outside gene matches: 4. DNA for the CDR3: TGTGCCAGCAGTGATGGACTAGCGGGAGGGCCCGAGACCCAGTACTTC. This gives the protein CASSDGLAGGPETQYF.

The rearrangement joins TRBV10-1 to TRBJ1-2; perhaps TRBD1 as D (5 bases). CDR1 is WNHNN and CDR2 is SYGVQD in the germline V gene (reference sequence). The CDR3 length is 14 residues. The V end lost 2 bases, the J end lost 4 bases, and 11 bases lay between the germline ends. The CDR3 spells CASSEQQGGYGYTF. CDR3 DNA: TGCGCCAGCAGTGAGCAGCAGGGAGGCTATGGCTACACCTTC.

The rearrangement joins TRBV27 to TRBJ1-2; 9 bases line up with TRBD1. Germline CDR1 MNHEY, CDR2 SMNVEV (reference sequence). The CDR3 has 13 residues. Unmatched junction bases numbered 6, after V lost 6 bases and J lost 7 bases. CDR3 sequence (DNA): TGTGCCAGCAGGCCGGGACAGGGTCGTGGCTACACCTTC. It specifies CASRPGQGRGYTF.

This chain uses TRBV5-4 with TRBJ2-7; 10 bases align to TRBD1. The germline V gene encodes CDR1 SGHNT and CDR2 YYREEE (reference sequence). The ends lost 4 bases at V and 1 base at J; junction bases unmatched: 5. The CDR3 consists of 15 residues. CDR3 loop: CASSSRDRGSYEQYF. As DNA, the CDR3 is TGTGCCAGCAGCAGCCGGGACAGGGGTTCCTACGAGCAGTACTTC.

The chain couples TRBV9 to TRBJ2-1; 8 bases agree with TRBD2. The CDR3 runs 15 residues. Germline V CDR1 and CDR2: SGDLS, YYNGEE. The junction had 6 bases not matched to a gene; V was cut back by 3 bases and J by 4 bases. DNA for the CDR3: TGTGCCAGCAGCGGGCCGCGGGGGGTTTACAATGAGCAGTTCTTC. This gives the protein CASSGPRGVYNEQFF.

This chain connects TRBV10-3 to TRBJ2-7; TRBD1 matches at 7 bases. The CDR3 is 14 residues long. With V trimmed by 3 bases and J by 0 bases, 2 bases remained unmatched. Germline CDR1 ENHRY, CDR2 SYGVKD. The CDR3: CAISDGTDSYEQYF. CDR3 nucleotide sequence: TGTGCCATCAGTGACGGGACAGACTCCTACGAGCAGTACTTC.

The chain links TRBV7-8 to TRBJ1-2; 10 nucleotides agree with TRBD1. This CDR3 has 14 amino acids. Germline V CDR1 and CDR2: SGHVS, FQNEAQ. Trimming cost V 4 bases and J 3 bases; bases outside gene matches: 2. This CDR3 is CASSSGTGDYGYTF. As DNA, the CDR3 is TGTGCCAGCAGCTCCGGGACAGGGGACTATGGCTACACCTTC.

The rearrangement uses TRBV7-8 and TRBJ2-3, with D possibly TRBD1 on 5 matching bases. Trimming removed 5 bases from V and 0 bases from J, with 12 bases in between. CDR1 and CDR2 (germline): SGHVS, FQNEAQ. The CDR3 consists of 15 residues. The CDR3 here is CASSARTLSTDTQYF. The CDR3 region has the DNA TGTGCCAGCAGCGCTAGGACATTGAGCACAGATACGCAGTATTTT.

The chain joins TRBV10-2 to TRBJ2-1, with D possibly being TRBD2 (6 bases). This CDR3 contains 14 residues. The V gene's germline CDR1 is WSHSY and CDR2 SAAADI. The germline V and J ends were trimmed by 6 bases and 5 bases, with 14 bases remaining between them. The CDR3 sequence is CASSTAGRNNEQFF. In DNA form, the CDR3 reads TGCGCCAGCAGCACCGCGGGACGTAACAATGAGCAGTTCTTC.

The chain uses TRBV29-1 and TRBJ2-1, with 11 bases aligning to TRBD2. The V and J ends lost 4 bases and 6 bases, in that order; junction bases with no gene match: 8. CDR1 and CDR2 (germline): SQVTM, ANQGSEA. CDR3 length equals 15 residues. The CDR3 DNA reads as TGCAGCGTTGGGGCACTAGCGGGAGTAAGCAATGAGCAGTTCTTC. Translated: CSVGALAGVSNEQFF.

V is TRBV6-6 and J is TRBJ2-5; 12 nucleotides match TRBD2. Germline V lookup: CDR1 MNHNY, CDR2 SVGAGI (reference sequence). Trimming cost V 6 bases and J 5 bases; bases outside gene matches: 7. The CDR3 is 15 residues long. This chain's CDR3 is CASSRLAGGPETQYF. CDR3 DNA sequence: TGTGCCAGCAGCCGCCTAGCGGGAGGGCCTGAGACCCAGTACTTC.

The chain joins TRBV5-5 to TRBJ1-1; D not certain. The germline gives CDR1 SGHKS, CDR2 YYEKEE (reference sequence). The CDR3 is 14 amino acids. Trimming cost V 0 bases and J 5 bases, with 11 bases left between them. As DNA, the CDR3 is TGTGCCAGCAGCTTGGTGGGAGATGGAACTGAAGCTTTCTTT. Protein product: CASSLVGDGTEAFF.

The chain employs TRBV2 and TRBJ2-5; weak D call: TRBD1 (6 bases). The assigned J gene may be wrong: the sequence end matches TRBJ2-7 better. Germline V gene sequence: CDR1 SNHLY, CDR2 FYNNEI. This CDR3 has 17 residues. The CDR3 sequence is CASSGSSRTATKYEQYF. For the CDR3, the DNA is TGTGCCAGCAGTGGGAGCAGCCGGACAGCCACTAAATACGAGCAGTACTTC.

The J gene is TRBJ2-2, the V gene TRBV5-4; D remains unclear. Germline V gives CDR1 SGHNT, CDR2 YYREEE (reference sequence). The CDR3 runs to 13 residues. V lost 4 bases and J lost 7, with 11 bases in between. The CDR3 region is CASSPFGDGELFF. The CDR3 DNA reads as TGTGCCAGCAGCCCCTTCGGCGACGGGGAGCTGTTTTTT. The full variable domain, completed using reference TRBV5-4 and TRBJ2-2, is ETGVTQSPTHLIKTRGQQVTLRCSSQSGHNTVSWYQQALGQGPQFIFQYYREEENGRGNFPPRFSGLQFPNYSSELNVNALELDDSALYLCASSPFGDGELFFGEGSRLTVL.

This clone was picked up one time. This chain connects TRBV4-2 to TRBJ2-2, with 11 bases lining up with TRBD2. V shed 2 bases and J 4 bases; nucleotides not matched to a gene: 3. Germline values: CDR1 LGHNA, CDR2 YNFKEQ. The CDR3 is 16 amino acids. CDR3 in DNA: TGTGCCAGCAGCCAACTAGCGGGAGGACTCACCGGGGAGCTGTTTTTT. Translating it yields CASSQLAGGLTGELFF.